This T cell receptor (beta chain) was documented in a study of T-cell memory formation after mild COVID-19. Study findings and constraints: CD4+ contracting clones were mainly CM and EM; CD8+ ones, EMRA. Pre-infection memory carried some responding clones, suggesting that cross-reactive memory joined.

The CDR3 consists of 20 residues. Trimming at V came to 1 base and at J to 0 bases, leaving 12 bases not matched to a gene. In germline, CDR1 is SGHAT, CDR2 FQNNGV. MiXCR was run by TCRdb on the 5' RACE reads, yielding one entry per CDR3 protein. In the table there are 550,000 to 700,000 distinct CDR3 sequences, roughly 17% of which are singletons. Comments on this clonotype: Its antigen is as yet unknown.

The receptor was isolated from an adult woman who had mild COVID-19 (a few samples of this study predate the infection). Cell type and time point are not known. This sequence joins TRBV11-2 and TRBJ2-2; TRBD2 aligns across 9 bases. Sequencing was carried out using PBMCs or a T cell subset sorted from them (not recorded which). Here the CDR3 DNA reads TGTGCCAGCAGCTTAGCGGTGACTAGCGGTAGGCACGCGAACACCGGGGAGCTGTTTTTT. Translated, it gives CASSLAVTSGRHANTGELFF.